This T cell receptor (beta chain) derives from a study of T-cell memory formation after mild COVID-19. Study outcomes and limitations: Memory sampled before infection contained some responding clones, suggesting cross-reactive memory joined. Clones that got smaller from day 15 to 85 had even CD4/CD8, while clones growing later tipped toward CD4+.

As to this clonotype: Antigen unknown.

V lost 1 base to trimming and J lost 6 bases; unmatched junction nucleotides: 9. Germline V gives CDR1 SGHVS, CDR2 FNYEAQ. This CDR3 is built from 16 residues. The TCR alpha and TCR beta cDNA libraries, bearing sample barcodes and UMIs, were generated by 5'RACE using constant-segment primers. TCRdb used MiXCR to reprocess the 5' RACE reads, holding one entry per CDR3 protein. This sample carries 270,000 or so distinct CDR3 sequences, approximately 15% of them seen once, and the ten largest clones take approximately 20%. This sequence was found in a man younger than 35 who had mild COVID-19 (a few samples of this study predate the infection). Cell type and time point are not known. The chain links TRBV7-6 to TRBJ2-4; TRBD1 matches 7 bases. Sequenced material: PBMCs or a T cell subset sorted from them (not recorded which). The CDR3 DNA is TGTGCCAGCAGCTTAGAAGAAACAGGGGATCCAAACATTCAGTACTTC. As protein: CASSLEETGDPNIQYF.